Presented here are 7 T cell receptor beta chains from one specimen sequenced in a study of CD8 T cells in ankylosing spondylitis. Findings and caveats of the study: Seemingly distinctive of ankylosing spondylitis blood was a TCR beta motif formed by eight highly homologous variants.

No antigen has been assigned to these receptors. TCRdb fed the 5' RACE reads into MiXCR, producing one record per CDR3 protein. The repertoire consists of some 800,000 distinct CDR3 sequences, with approximately 12% occurring once and the leading ten covering approximately 0.5%. Material: blood, either unsorted or a sorted T cell fraction (not recorded which). These receptors came from a male donor with ankylosing spondylitis.

This clonotype has at least ten counts. This chain uses TRBV4-1 with TRBJ2-5, with TRBD2 identical over 10 bases. The CDR3 sequence is 16 residues long. V lost 3 bases, J lost 0 bases, and 4 bases stayed unmatched. Germline V gene sequence: CDR1 MGHRA, CDR2 YSYEKL. Here the CDR3 reads CASSQGTSAYQETQYF. The CDR3 DNA follows: TGCGCCAGCAGCCAGGGGACTAGCGCATACCAAGAGACCCAGTACTTC.

The rearrangement uses TRBV4-3 and TRBJ2-2; 8 bases align to TRBD1. Trimming at V came to 3 bases and at J to 5 bases, leaving 5 bases not matched to a gene. Germline CDR1 and CDR2: LGHNA and YSLEER. The CDR3 is 15 residues long. The CDR3 is CASSQGDRQTGELFF. In DNA form, the CDR3 reads TGCGCCAGCAGCCAGGGGGACAGGCAAACCGGGGAGCTGTTTTTT.

The chain recombines TRBV4-3 with TRBJ1-4; D not certain. Germline CDR1 is LGHNA and CDR2 is YSLEER. This CDR3 region has 15 residues. Trimming shortened V by 1 base and J by 8 bases, and 14 bases separated the two germline ends. The CDR3 loop is CASSQGTLYGEKLFF. CDR3 nucleotides: TGCGCCAGCAGCCAAGGCACCTTGTATGGGGAAAAACTGTTTTTT.

This clonotype was picked up a small number of times. The genes are TRBV20-1 and TRBJ2-1, with D perhaps assigned TRBD1 or TRBD2 (5 bases each). V lost 3 bases to trimming and J lost 10 bases, with 10 bases between them. The CDR3 has 11 amino acids. The V gene's germline CDR1 is DFQATT and CDR2 SNEGSKA (reference sequence). In nucleotides, the CDR3 is TGCAGTGCTAGGGGGGAGCAAGAGCAGTTCTTC. Residues: CSARGEQEQFF.

The genes are TRBV30 and TRBJ2-5; D is unclear. This CDR3 comprises 13 residues. Germline V lookup: CDR1 GTSNPN, CDR2 SVGIG (reference sequence). Trimming took off 0 bases at V and 5 bases at J, with 10 bases between the two ends. The chain's CDR3 is CAWSVSQGETQYF. CDR3 DNA sequence: TGTGCCTGGAGTGTAAGCCAAGGGGAGACCCAGTACTTC.

The CDR3 coding sequence is TGTGCCAGCAGCATTAGCGGGAGGGGAAACATTCAGTACTTC. Its protein is CASSISGRGNIQYF. The chain has TRBV7-2 and TRBJ2-4; 11 positions match TRBD2. The V segment lost 5 bases and the J segment 6 bases; nucleotides outside the gene matches: 3. Germline V gene lookup returns CDR1 SGHTA and CDR2 FQGNSA. CDR3 length equals 14 residues.

This clonotype was detected a few times. The gene calls are TRBV20-1 and TRBJ1-4, with D possibly TRBD1 on 5 matching bases. CDR1 is DFQATT and CDR2 is SNEGSKA in the germline V gene (reference sequence). CDR3 length: 14 amino acids. The CDR3 nucleotides are TGCAGCTGGGGGATTCGGACCGATAATGAAAAACTGTTTTTT. Translation gives CSWGIRTDNEKLFF.